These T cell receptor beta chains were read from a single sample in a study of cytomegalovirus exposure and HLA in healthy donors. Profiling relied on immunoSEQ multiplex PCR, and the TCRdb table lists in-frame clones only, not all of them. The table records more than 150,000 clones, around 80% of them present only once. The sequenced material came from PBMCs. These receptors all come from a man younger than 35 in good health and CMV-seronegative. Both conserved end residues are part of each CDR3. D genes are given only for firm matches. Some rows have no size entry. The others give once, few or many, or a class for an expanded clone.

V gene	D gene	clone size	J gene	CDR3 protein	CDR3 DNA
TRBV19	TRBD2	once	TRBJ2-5	CASAWREGKTQYF	TGTGCCAGTGCCTGGCGGGAGGGGAAGACCCAGTACTTC
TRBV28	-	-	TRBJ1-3	CASSRGGRISGNTIYF	TGTGCCAGCAGTCGGGGGGGAAGGATCTCTGGAAACACCATATATTTT
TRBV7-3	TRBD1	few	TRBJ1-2	CASSLAGGTNYGYTF	TGTGCCAGCAGCTTGGCAGGGGGGACGAACTATGGCTACACCTTC
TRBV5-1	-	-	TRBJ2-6	CASSLAGSASGANVLTF	TGCGCCAGCAGCTTGGCCGGAAGCGCCTCTGGGGCCAACGTCCTGACTTTC
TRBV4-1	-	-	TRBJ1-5	CASSSDGVQPQHF	TGCGCCAGCAGCTCGGACGGGGTTCAGCCCCAGCATTTT
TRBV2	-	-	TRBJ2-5	CASILRSQETQYF	TGTGCCAGCATTCTACGGAGCCAAGAGACCCAGTACTTC
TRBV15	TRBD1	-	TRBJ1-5	CATSRATGVSNQPQHF	TGTGCCACCAGCAGAGCTACAGGGGTAAGCAATCAGCCCCAGCATTTT
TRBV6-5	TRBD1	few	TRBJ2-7	CASRKTGAYEQYF	TGTGCCAGCAGAAAGACAGGGGCCTACGAGCAGTACTTC
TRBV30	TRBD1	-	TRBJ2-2	CACLHYRGATGELFF	TGTGCCTGCCTACACTACAGGGGAGCCACCGGGGAGCTGTTTTTT
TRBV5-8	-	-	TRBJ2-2	CASGWGVGTGELFF	TGTGCCAGCGGATGGGGGGTCGGGACCGGGGAGCTGTTTTTT
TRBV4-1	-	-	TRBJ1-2	CASSQEVTLPYGYTF	TGCGCCAGCAGCCAAGAAGTGACATTGCCTTATGGCTACACCTTC
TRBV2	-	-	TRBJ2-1	CASSAGLTRDEQFF	TGTGCCAGCAGTGCCGGACTCACCCGGGATGAGCAGTTCTTC
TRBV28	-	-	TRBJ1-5	CASIPFTSSNQPQHF	TGTGCCAGCATCCCCTTTACGAGTAGCAATCAGCCCCAGCATTTT
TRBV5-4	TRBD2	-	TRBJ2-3	CASRPGLAGHYTDTQYF	TGTGCCAGCAGGCCGGGACTAGCGGGACACTACACAGATACGCAGTATTTT
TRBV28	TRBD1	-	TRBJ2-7	CASSLSMGTGYEQYF	TGTGCCAGCAGTTTATCGATGGGGACAGGCTACGAGCAGTACTTC
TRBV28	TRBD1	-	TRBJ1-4	CATLQGAVEKLFF	TGTGCCACCCTACAGGGGGCCGTCGAAAAACTGTTTTTT
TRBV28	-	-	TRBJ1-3	CASSADPFGGGNTIYF	TGTGCCAGCAGTGCGGATCCTTTCGGGGGTGGAAACACCATATATTTT
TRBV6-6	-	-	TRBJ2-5	CASGWGGRETQYF	TGTGCCAGCGGATGGGGGGGGCGAGAGACCCAGTACTTC
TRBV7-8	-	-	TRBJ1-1	CASSLVQGGTEAFF	TGTGCCAGCAGCTTAGTACAGGGTGGCACTGAAGCTTTCTTT
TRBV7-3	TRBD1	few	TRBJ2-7	CASSSGTGDEQYF	TGTGCCAGCAGCTCCGGGACAGGTGACGAGCAGTACTTC
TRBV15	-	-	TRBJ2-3	CATSRDPADTQYF	TGTGCCACCAGCAGAGATCCTGCGGATACGCAGTATTTT
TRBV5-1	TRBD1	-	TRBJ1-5	CASSLGDRSENQPQHF	TGCGCCAGCAGCTTGGGGGACAGAAGTGAGAATCAGCCCCAGCATTTT
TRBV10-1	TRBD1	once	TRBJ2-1	CASSESQGWNNEQFF	TGCGCCAGCAGTGAATCACAGGGGTGGAACAATGAGCAGTTCTTC
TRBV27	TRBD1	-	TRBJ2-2	CASSYGTANTGELFF	TGTGCCAGCAGTTATGGGACAGCGAACACCGGGGAGCTGTTTTTT
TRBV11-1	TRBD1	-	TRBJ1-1	CASSSRTGLNTEAFF	TGTGCCAGCAGCTCGCGGACAGGGTTGAACACTGAAGCTTTCTTT
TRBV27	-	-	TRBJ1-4	CASSHWGGTNEKLFF	TGTGCCAGCAGTCATTGGGGGGGAACTAATGAAAAACTGTTTTTT
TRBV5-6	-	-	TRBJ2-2	CASSPDRGNTGELFF	TGTGCCAGCAGCCCGGATAGGGGGAACACCGGGGAGCTGTTTTTT
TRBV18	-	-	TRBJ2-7	CASSPPGAQGHEQYF	TGTGCCAGCTCACCACCTGGCGCACAGGGCCACGAGCAGTACTTC
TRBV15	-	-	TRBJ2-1	CATSRASGWNEQFF	TGTGCCACCAGCAGAGCTTCAGGGTGGAATGAGCAGTTCTTC
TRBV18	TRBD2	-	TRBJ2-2	CASSPLRLASNTGELFF	TGTGCCAGCTCACCCTTAAGACTAGCCTCGAACACCGGGGAGCTGTTTTTT
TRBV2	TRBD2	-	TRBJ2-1	CASRLAGEGYNEQFF	TGTGCCAGCAGGCTAGCGGGAGAGGGTTACAATGAGCAGTTCTTC
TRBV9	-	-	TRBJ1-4	CASRSGIQEKLFF	TGTGCCAGCAGGAGCGGGATTCAAGAAAAACTGTTTTTT
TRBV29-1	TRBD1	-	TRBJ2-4	CSVVGQGGNIQYF	TGCAGCGTTGTGGGACAGGGAGGAAACATTCAGTACTTC
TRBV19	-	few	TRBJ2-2	CAGGPLTGELFF	TGTGCAGGCGGGCCCTTAACCGGGGAGCTGTTTTTT
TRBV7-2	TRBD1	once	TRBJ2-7	CASSPARGPYEQYF	TGTGCCAGCAGCCCCGCCAGGGGGCCCTACGAGCAGTACTTC
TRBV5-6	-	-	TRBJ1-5	CASSFSGNQPQHF	TGTGCCAGCAGCTTTAGCGGGAATCAGCCCCAGCATTTT
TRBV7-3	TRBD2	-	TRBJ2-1	CASRFGTSGRNEQFF	TGTGCCAGCAGATTCGGGACTAGCGGGAGGAATGAGCAGTTCTTC
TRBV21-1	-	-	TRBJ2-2	CASSNPIQLLAGGPNTGELFF	TGTGCCAGCAGCAACCCCATTCAGCTACTAGCGGGGGGGCCGAACACCGGGGAGCTGTTTTTT
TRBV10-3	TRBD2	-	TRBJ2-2	CATWREGTGELFF	TGTGCCACCTGGAGGGAGGGCACCGGGGAGCTGTTTTTT
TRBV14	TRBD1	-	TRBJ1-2	CASSQDTGGEGYTF	TGTGCCAGCAGCCAAGACACAGGGGGAGAGGGCTACACCTTC
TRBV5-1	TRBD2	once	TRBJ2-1	CASSLFGGALDNEQFF	TGCGCCAGCAGCTTGTTCGGGGGGGCCCTAGACAATGAGCAGTTCTTC
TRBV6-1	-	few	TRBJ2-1	CASRRGADYNEQFF	TGTGCCAGCCGACGGGGAGCTGACTACAATGAGCAGTTCTTC
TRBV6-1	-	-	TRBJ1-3	CASRRNTIYF	TGTGCCAGCAGGAGGAACACCATATATTTT
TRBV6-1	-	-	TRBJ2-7	CASRRGYEQYF	TGTGCCAGTAGACGAGGCTACGAGCAGTACTTC
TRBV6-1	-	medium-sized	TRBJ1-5	CASSVGGDQPQHF	TGTGCCAGCAGTGTGGGAGGAGATCAGCCCCAGCATTTT
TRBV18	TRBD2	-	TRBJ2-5	CASSRSGAGLQETQYF	TGTGCCAGCTCACGAAGCGGAGCGGGGCTACAAGAGACCCAGTACTTC
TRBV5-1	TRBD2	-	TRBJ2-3	CASSAGLAGGRTDTQYF	TGCGCCAGCAGCGCGGGACTAGCGGGGGGACGCACAGATACGCAGTATTTT
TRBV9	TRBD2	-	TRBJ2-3	CASSASGSTDTQYF	TGTGCCAGCAGCGCTAGCGGAAGCACAGATACGCAGTATTTT
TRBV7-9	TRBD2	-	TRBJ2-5	CASSFRLAGISLQETQYF	TGTGCCAGCAGCTTTCGACTAGCGGGGATATCCCTTCAAGAGACCCAGTACTTC
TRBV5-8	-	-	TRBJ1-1	CASSLSGGPPPNTEAFF	TGTGCCAGCAGCTTGAGCGGGGGCCCCCCCCCGAACACTGAAGCTTTCTTT
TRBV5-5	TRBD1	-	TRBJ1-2	CASSSADRPNYGYTF	TGTGCCAGCAGCTCAGCGGACAGGCCTAACTATGGCTACACCTTC
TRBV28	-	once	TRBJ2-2	CASKSTGELFF	TGTGCCAGCAAGAGCACCGGGGAGCTGTTTTTT